This record concerns one T cell receptor beta chain sequence. Other DNA sequences in the sample encode the same CDR3. This sample is part of a study of blood T cell repertoires in COVID-19. The CDR3 contains 15 residues. V lost 4 bases and J lost 6; bases outside the gene matches: 6. Germline CDR1 is LGHDT and CDR2 is YNNKEL (reference sequence). Participants were aged 18 to 89 years from about two dozen US areas. As originally analysed: Amplification of reference gene primers was used by the study to estimate nucleated cell counts. Sequencing was performed with immunoSEQ multiplex PCR; in TCRdb, only in-frame clones are kept and a portion is missing. The D gene and trimming were derived from the DNA, and the V and J assignments and clone size from that table. The table has more than 300,000 clones, 86% seen once.

This clonotype was obtained from a woman between 18 and 30 years old who had recovered from COVID-19. The chain carries TRBV3-1 (or the pseudogene TRBV3-2) and TRBJ2-1; TRBD2 aligns across 10 bases. The sample comprised PBMCs or T cells enriched from blood (not recorded which). CDR3 sequence (DNA): TGTGCCAGCAGCCGTTTAGCGGGAGGTGGCAATGAGCAGTTCTTC. Translation: CASSRLAGGGNEQFF.